A single sample gave rise to the 20 T cell receptor beta chains below, sequenced in a study of control samples from healthy donors and cancer patients. This table comes from immunoSEQ multiplex PCR, and its TCRdb copy is limited to in-frame clones, with some not included. The sample includes roughly 80,000 clones, about 88% of them seen just once. The material sequenced was blood. These receptors were collected from a woman aged 50 to 65 in good health.

The chain employs TRBV28 and TRBJ2-1; 8 nucleotides line up with TRBD2. With V trimmed by 5 bases and J by 7 bases, 10 bases remained unmatched. The CDR3 has 15 amino acids. Germline CDR1 MDHEN, CDR2 SYDVKM. CDR3 coding DNA: TGTGCCAGCAGTCCCGGGGGGGCGGTGCGGAATGAGCAGTTCTTC. It yields the protein CASSPGGAVRNEQFF.

The V and J genes are TRBV27 and TRBJ1-4; tentative D call: TRBD1 (5 bases). Germline lookup yields CDR1 MNHEY and CDR2 SMNVEV (reference sequence). This CDR3 spans 14 amino acids. Trimming pared 6 bases from V and 7 bases from J, leaving 15 bases between. The CDR3 protein is CASSRGFRVEKLFF. CDR3 bases: TGTGCCAGCAGCCGGGGGTTTCGGGTTGAAAAACTGTTTTTT.

The chain couples TRBV21-1 to TRBJ2-1. TRBV21-1 is shown as a pseudogene. The CDR3 length is 18 residues. CDR3 in DNA: TGTGCCAGCAGCAAACCTGAGAGGTTTATACAGAAAGACAATGAGCAGTTCTTC. Protein: CASSKPERFIQKDNEQFF.

This rearrangement joins TRBV19 to TRBJ1-4, with a weak D call TRBD1 (5 bases). Germline V gene sequence: CDR1 LNHDA, CDR2 SQIVND (reference sequence). The CDR3 runs to 14 residues. The V and J ends lost 7 bases and 7 bases respectively, with 16 bases between them. For the CDR3, the DNA is TGTGCCAGTAAGTTTGGGACCTCGGCTGAAAAACTGTTTTTT. It translates to CASKFGTSAEKLFF.

This rearrangement joins TRBV24-1 to TRBJ1-1; a weak D match, TRBD1 (5 bases). The CDR3 contains 15 residues. CDR1 and CDR2 from the germline V gene are KGHDR and SFDVKD. Trimming cost V 0 bases and J 7 bases, with 14 bases left between them. The CDR3 region has the DNA TGTGCCACCAGTGATTTGCATCGGGGACCTTGTGAAGCTTTCTTT. It specifies CATSDLHRGPCEAFF.

The chain recombines TRBV5-1 with TRBJ1-1; 7 bases agree with TRBD1. Germline CDR1 reads SGHRS; CDR2 reads YFSETQ. J gave up 1 base and V 4 bases, and 1 base lay outside the gene matches. The CDR3 spans 13 residues. Written as DNA, the CDR3 is TGCGCCAGCAGCCGGGACAGGAACACTGAAGCTTTCTTT. Translated: CASSRDRNTEAFF.

The CDR3 loop is CASSLNGDTQYF. Written as DNA, the CDR3 is TGTGCCAGCAGCTTAAATGGGGATACGCAGTATTTT. This chain joins TRBV7-9 and TRBJ2-3; D is unclear. CDR1 is SEHNR and CDR2 is FQNEAQ in the germline V gene (reference sequence). The CDR3 has 12 residues. Trimming stripped 2 bases from V and 6 bases from J, with 6 bases between.

CDR3 nucleotide sequence: TGCAGTGCTAGTGATTACACCGGGGAGCTGTTTTTT. Translated, it gives CSASDYTGELFF. The chain links TRBV20-1 to TRBJ2-2; D unresolved. Germline V gene lookup returns CDR1 DFQATT and CDR2 SNEGSKA (reference sequence). V was cut by 3 bases and J by 3 bases, with 5 bases left in between. This CDR3 contains 12 residues.

This clone is a singleton in its sample. The rearrangement uses TRBV4-2 and TRBJ2-7; TRBD2 matches at 9 bases. With 0 bases clipped from V and 2 bases from J, the junction kept 2 bases outside the gene matches. CDR3 length: 15 amino acids. The germline V gene has CDR1 LGHNA and CDR2 YNFKEQ. As DNA, the CDR3 is TGTGCCAGCAGCCAAGACGGGACTAGCCCCTACGAGCAGTACTTC. Protein sequence: CASSQDGTSPYEQYF.

On this clone: Other DNA sequences in the same sample also yield this CDR3. Written as DNA, the CDR3 is TGCGCCAGCAGCCTAGGACAGGGAGGAGAAAAACTGTTTTTT. Encoded protein: CASSLGQGGEKLFF. The chain has TRBV5-1 and TRBJ1-4; 8 bases align to TRBD1. Germline V gene data show CDR1 as SGHRS and CDR2 as YFSETQ. Trimming at V came to 4 bases and at J to 8 bases, leaving 7 bases not matched to a gene. This CDR3 has 14 residues.

The count of this clone is one. The CDR3 coding sequence is TGCGCCAGCAGCTTGCAGGGTCCTAACTATGGCTACACCTTC. Translation gives CASSLQGPNYGYTF. This rearrangement joins TRBV5-1 to TRBJ1-2; D might be TRBD1 (5 bases). The CDR3 covers 14 residues. Deletions cut 1 base from V and 0 bases from J, with 7 bases between. CDR1 and CDR2 from the germline V gene are SGHRS and YFSETQ.

The chain has TRBV3-1 (or the pseudogene TRBV3-2) and TRBJ1-2; D perhaps matches TRBD1 (5 bases). The germline gives CDR1 LGHDT, CDR2 YNNKEL (reference sequence). The CDR3 runs 15 residues. V was trimmed by 2 bases and J by 7 bases, leaving 17 bases between them. The CDR3 DNA reads as TGTGCCAGCAGCCAACTTCGTGCGGGGCGCGGTGGCTACACCTTC. Translation gives CASSQLRAGRGGYTF.

For this clone: The junction departs from the called germline gene at one end, perhaps through a read error. DNA for the CDR3: TGCGCCAGCAGTTACTCTGGGACAGGGTCCTCCGAGCAGTACTTC. Encoded protein: CASSYSGTGSSEQYF. The chain carries TRBV10-1 and TRBJ2-7, with 9 nucleotides matching TRBD1. The CDR3 has 15 residues. Looked up from germline, CDR1 is WNHNN and CDR2 is SYGVQD (reference sequence).

The genes are TRBV5-1 and TRBJ2-1; unclear D gene. Germline CDR1 is SGHRS and CDR2 is YFSETQ. V was clipped by 5 bases and J by 4 bases, with 7 bases between them. This CDR3 has 12 amino acids. CDR3 in amino acids: CASSAMYNEQFF. CDR3 in DNA: TGCGCCAGCAGTGCGATGTACAATGAGCAGTTCTTC.

The rearrangement uses TRBV2 and TRBJ2-3; D is unclear. Between the trimmed V and J ends, which lost 6 bases and 8 bases, there was a span of 9 bases. This CDR3 has 11 residues. The germline V gene encodes CDR1 SNHLY and CDR2 FYNNEI. The CDR3 loop reads CASRASGTQYF. CDR3 nucleotide sequence: TGTGCCAGCAGGGCATCCGGTACGCAGTATTTT.

The V call is TRBV6-1, the J call TRBJ2-7; the D gene could be TRBD1 or TRBD2 (5 bases each). Trimming removed 3 bases from V and 4 bases from J, with 10 bases in between. Germline V gives CDR1 MNHNS, CDR2 SASEGT. The CDR3 consists of 13 residues. The CDR3 here is CASSEGVKYEQYF. The CDR3 DNA sequence: TGTGCCAGCAGTGAGGGGGTTAAATACGAGCAGTACTTC.

V gene TRBV6-2 or TRBV6-3 combines with J gene TRBJ1-2, with D unresolved. Germline assignment: CDR1 MNHEY and CDR2 SVGEGT. The CDR3 is 13 residues long. Trimming shortened V by 5 bases and J by 4 bases, and 11 bases separated the two germline ends. CDR3: CASSRDGPYGYTF. DNA for the CDR3: TGTGCCAGCAGTCGAGACGGACCCTATGGCTACACCTTC.

This clone was recorded only once. The CDR3 reads CAWSGSGTATGDAFF. As DNA, the CDR3 is TGTGCCTGGAGTGGCTCCGGGACCGCGACTGGTGACGCTTTCTTT. V gene TRBV30 combines with J gene TRBJ1-1; D possibly corresponds to TRBD1 (5 bases). In germline, CDR1 is GTSNPN, CDR2 SVGIG (reference sequence). This CDR3 contains 15 residues. Trimming cost V 1 base and J 11 bases, with 23 bases left between them.

V is TRBV3-1 (or the pseudogene TRBV3-2) and J is TRBJ2-7; the D gene is possibly TRBD1 (5 bases). V gave up 3 bases and J gave up 4 bases, with 13 bases separating them. Germline lookup yields CDR1 LGHDT and CDR2 YNNKEL (reference sequence). This CDR3 region has 14 residues. The CDR3 DNA reads TGTGCCAGCAGCCAGGACACCCAATTATACGAGCAGTACTTC. Protein sequence: CASSQDTQLYEQYF.

The chain combines TRBV5-4 with TRBJ1-6; D remains unclear. Germline loops: CDR1 SGHNT, CDR2 YYREEE (reference sequence). V lost 2 bases and J 8 bases, leaving 11 bases between the germline ends. The CDR3 runs 14 residues. CDR3 nucleotides: TGTGCCAGCAGCTTTGACGTGATTGATTCACCCCTCCACTTT. Its translation: CASSFDVIDSPLHF.